The 11 T cell receptor beta chains given below trace back to one sample, sequenced in a study of CD8+CD57+ T cells in acquired aplastic anemia (dated by TCRdb to the late 2010s). The sequencing machine was an Illumina HiSeq 2000. Genomic DNA served as template for TCR beta VDJ combination and CDR3 sequence profiling. In-frame beta chains were kept once TCRdb had trimmed the public reads at Q25 with fastp and called clones with MiXCR. Rows matching on CDR3 protein sequence are summarized as one entry with the most common DNA and genes. Present in this sample are about 200,000 distinct CDR3 sequences, over 40% of which were seen just once. The ten largest clones represent about 20% of the sample. Expansion of CD8+CD57+ cells had been shown by flow cytometry in the patients chosen for sequencing. Sequences were obtained from sorted CD4+, CD8+, or CD8+CD57+ T cells (not recorded which) from PBMCs. These receptors were taken from a human donor with aplastic anemia.

V and J are TRBV6-6 and TRBJ2-7; D is undetermined. The V end was cut by 8 bases, the J end by 1 base, with 15 bases between. There are 14 residues in the CDR3. In germline, CDR1 is MNHNY, CDR2 SVGAGI (reference sequence). The CDR3 reads CASVRLDGSYEQYF. The CDR3 nucleotides are TGTGCCAGCGTGCGACTGGACGGATCCTACGAGCAGTACTTC.

This sequence joins TRBV10-2 and TRBJ1-1, with TRBD1 matching 7 bases. The CDR3 loop spans 17 amino acids. The J segment lost 0 bases and the V segment lost 3 bases, leaving 10 bases of the junction unmatched. Germline assignment: CDR1 WSHSY and CDR2 SAAADI. The CDR3 bases are TGCGCCAGCAGTGATTACCGGGACAGAAACATGAACACTGAAGCTTTCTTT. Protein: CASSDYRDRNMNTEAFF.

This chain connects TRBV10-3 to TRBJ2-2; D gene ambiguous. With 3 bases removed from V and 8 bases from J, the gap between germline ends came to 10 bases. CDR3 length: 13 residues. Germline V gene lookup returns CDR1 ENHRY and CDR2 SYGVKD. Here the CDR3 reads CAISDLGSGELFF. The DNA for the CDR3 is TGTGCCATCAGTGACCTGGGGTCAGGGGAGCTGTTTTTT.

V is TRBV12-3 or TRBV12-4 and J is TRBJ1-1; perhaps TRBD1 as D (6 bases). The CDR3 has 13 residues. V lost 6 bases to trimming and J lost 3 bases, with 11 bases between them. The CDR3 sequence: CASRAQGHTEAFF. In DNA form, the CDR3 reads TGTGCCAGCAGGGCGCAGGGGCACACTGAAGCTTTCTTT.

Regarding this clonotype: A much larger clone is a single base away; this may be a read error. In this CDR3 the conserved last residue, phenylalanine or tryptophan, is missing, so a read error is likely. The J gene is TRBJ2-5, the V gene TRBV12-3 or TRBV12-4, with 9 bases lining up with TRBD2. This CDR3 is 14 amino acids long. J was trimmed by 6 bases and V by 3 bases; bases with no gene match: 5. In DNA form, the CDR3 reads TGTGCCAGCAGTTTTCCCGGGACTAGCCAGACCCAGTACCTC. It translates to CASSFPGTSQTQYL.

In this sample, this clonotype turned up once. The chain links TRBV20-1 to TRBJ2-3, with 8 positions matching TRBD1. The CDR3 has 15 residues. Germline loops: CDR1 DFQATT, CDR2 SNEGSKA (reference sequence). The trim removed 3 bases at V and 4 bases at J, leaving 9 bases unmatched. CDR3 DNA sequence: TGCAGTGCTAGCAGAGATAACAGGGGGTCAGATACGCAGTATTTT. Its translation is CSASRDNRGSDTQYF.

The chain recombines TRBV7-6 with TRBJ2-1; a possible D gene is TRBD1 (6 bases). Germline CDR1 is SGHVS and CDR2 is FNYEAQ. The CDR3 is made up of 13 amino acids. The ends were cut back, 5 bases at V and 7 bases at J, with 12 bases in the middle. This CDR3 reads CASSQDTGNEQFF. The CDR3 DNA is TGTGCCAGCAGCCAAGACACAGGGAATGAGCAGTTCTTC.

As regards this clonotype: Given a much more abundant clone one base away, this may be a read error. This chain links TRBV20-1 with TRBJ1-2; D might be TRBD1 (6 bases). The CDR3 spans 12 residues. Germline loops: CDR1 DFQATT, CDR2 SNEGSKA (reference sequence). CDR3 in amino acids: CSASGQNYDYTF. The CDR3 DNA reads as TGCAGTGCTAGCGGACAGAATTATGACTACACCTTC.

This clonotype occurred many times. The chain joins TRBV5-4 to TRBJ1-2; no clear D. Germline CDR1 reads SGHNT; CDR2 reads YYREEE (reference sequence). V was pared by 0 bases and J by 4 bases, with 10 bases between. The CDR3 is 14 residues long. CDR3 bases: TGTGCCAGCAGCTTGGCGGGAGCCTTCTATGGCTACACCTTC. Translation: CASSLAGAFYGYTF.

CDR3 region: CSARLADYEQYF. DNA of the CDR3: TGCAGTGCTAGACTAGCGGACTACGAGCAGTACTTC. The chain uses TRBV20-1 and TRBJ2-7; 7 bases match TRBD2. The CDR3 contains 12 residues. V gave up 2 bases and J gave up 3 bases; unmatched junction bases: 1. Per the germline V gene, CDR1 is DFQATT and CDR2 is SNEGSKA (reference sequence).

The chain recombines TRBV7-6 with TRBJ2-7, with D tentatively TRBD1 (6 bases). The germline CDR1 and CDR2 sequences are SGHVS and FNYEAQ. The V end lost 5 bases, the J end lost 3 bases, and 11 bases lay between the germline ends. There are 13 residues in the CDR3. The CDR3 loop reads CASSTTGNYEQYF. CDR3 DNA: TGTGCCAGCAGCACTACAGGGAACTACGAGCAGTACTTC.